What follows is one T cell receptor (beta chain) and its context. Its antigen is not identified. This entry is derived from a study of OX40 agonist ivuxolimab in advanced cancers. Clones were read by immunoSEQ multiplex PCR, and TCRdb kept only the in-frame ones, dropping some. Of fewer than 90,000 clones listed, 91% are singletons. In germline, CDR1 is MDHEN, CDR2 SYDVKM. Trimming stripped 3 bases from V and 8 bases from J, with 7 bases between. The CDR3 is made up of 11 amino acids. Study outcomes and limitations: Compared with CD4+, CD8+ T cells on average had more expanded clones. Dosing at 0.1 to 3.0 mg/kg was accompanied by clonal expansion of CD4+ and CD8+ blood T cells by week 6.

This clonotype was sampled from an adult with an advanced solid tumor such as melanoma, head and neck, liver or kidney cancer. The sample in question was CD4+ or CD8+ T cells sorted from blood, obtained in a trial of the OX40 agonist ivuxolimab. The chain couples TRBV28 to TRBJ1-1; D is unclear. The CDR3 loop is CASSLSVEAFF. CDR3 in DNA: TGTGCCAGCAGTTTGTCAGTCGAAGCTTTCTTT.